What follows describes a single T cell receptor beta chain. This CDR3 is also generated by other DNA sequences in the sample. As processed by the authors: By means of reference gene primer amplification, nucleated cell counts were estimated. The protocol was immunoSEQ multiplex PCR, while the TCRdb copy is restricted to in-frame clones and leaves out a portion. V, J and clone size are taken as reported in that table, and D and trimming were inferred from the DNA itself. The sample holds about 200,000 clones, 70% to 90% seen once. The sample comes from a study of blood T cell repertoires in COVID-19. Looking at the study overall: Spain, Italy and the United States supplied samples that represented acute and convalescent COVID-19. Sample material is recorded as cDNA or gDNA derived from T cells, B-cell-depleted T cells, or PBMCs.

The CDR3 sequence is 15 residues long. V was cut by 0 bases and J by 4 bases, with 11 bases left in between. CDR1 and CDR2 (germline): SGHRS, YFSETQ. The source material was peripheral blood. The chain has TRBV5-1 and TRBJ2-1; D may be TRBD2 (7 bases). This receptor was obtained from a man between 60 and 75 years old with active or convalescent COVID-19. CDR3 sequence (DNA): TGCGCCAGCAGCTTGGGCGGGGGCCCATACAATGAGCAGTTCTTC. Encoded protein: CASSLGGGPYNEQFF. The full variable domain, completed using reference TRBV5-1 and TRBJ2-1, is KAGVTQTPRYLIKTRGQQVTLSCSPISGHRSVSWYQQTPGQGLQFLFEYFSETQRNKGNFPGRFSGRQFSNSRSEMNVSTLELGDSALYLCASSLGGGPYNEQFFGPGTRLTVL.